This T cell receptor (beta chain) was sequenced for a study of identical twins. This CDR3 contains 12 residues. With 7 bases removed from V and 3 bases from J, the gap between germline ends came to 12 bases. CDR1 and CDR2 (germline): DFQATT, SNEGSKA (reference sequence). Regarding the study as a whole: Insertion counts were lower in abundant cord blood beta clonotypes, a trend that memory repertoires did not show. Alpha sequences that were out-of-frame and twin-shared showed an excess of low generation probability. In beta out-of-frame sequences, the excess sharing between twins was weaker.

This clonotype has only a few counts. The target antigen is unknown. Unique molecular identifiers were present on cDNA, and template switching added a universal primer site. Via MiXCR, TCRdb re-called the 5' RACE reads, giving one row per CDR3 protein. In the table there are about 810,000 distinct CDR3 sequences, about 12% of which are singletons. These data were likewise used in another study, on yellow fever vaccine responses in identical twins.

Sequencing was performed on PBMCs. The clonotype was recovered from a woman aged 18-35 years in good health. The chain employs TRBV20-1 and TRBJ1-2, with D unresolved. The CDR3 region is CSVGQVDYGYTF. CDR3 coding DNA: TGCAGTGTCGGGCAGGTCGACTATGGCTACACCTTC.